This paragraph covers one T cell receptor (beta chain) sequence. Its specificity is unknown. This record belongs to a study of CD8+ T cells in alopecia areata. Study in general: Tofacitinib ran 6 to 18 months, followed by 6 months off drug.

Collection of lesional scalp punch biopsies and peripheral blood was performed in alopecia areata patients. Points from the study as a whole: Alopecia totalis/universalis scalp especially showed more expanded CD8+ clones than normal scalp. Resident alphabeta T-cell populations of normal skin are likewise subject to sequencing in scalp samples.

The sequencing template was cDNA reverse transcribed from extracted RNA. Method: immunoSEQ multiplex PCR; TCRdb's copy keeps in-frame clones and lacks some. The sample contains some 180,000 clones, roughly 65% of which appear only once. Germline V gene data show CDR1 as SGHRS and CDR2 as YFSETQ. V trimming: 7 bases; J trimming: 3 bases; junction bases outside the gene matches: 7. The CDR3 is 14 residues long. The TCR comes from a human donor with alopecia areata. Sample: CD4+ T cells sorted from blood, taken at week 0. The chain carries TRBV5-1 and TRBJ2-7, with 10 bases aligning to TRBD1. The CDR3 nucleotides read TGCGCCAGCGCCCCCCGGACAGGGGGCTACGAGCAGTACTTC. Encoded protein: CASAPRTGGYEQYF.